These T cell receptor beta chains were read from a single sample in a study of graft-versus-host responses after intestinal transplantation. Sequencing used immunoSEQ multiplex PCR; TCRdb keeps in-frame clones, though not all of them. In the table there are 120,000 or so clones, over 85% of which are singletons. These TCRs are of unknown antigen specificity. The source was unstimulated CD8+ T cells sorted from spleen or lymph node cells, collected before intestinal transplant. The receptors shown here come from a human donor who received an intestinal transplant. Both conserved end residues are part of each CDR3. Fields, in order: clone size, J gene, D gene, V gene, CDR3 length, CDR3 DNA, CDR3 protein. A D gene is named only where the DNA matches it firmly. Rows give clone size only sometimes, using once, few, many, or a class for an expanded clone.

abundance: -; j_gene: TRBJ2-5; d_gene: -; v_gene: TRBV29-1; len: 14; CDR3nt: TGCAGCGTTGACCCACAAAAAGGGCAAGAGACCCAGTACTTC; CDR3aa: CSVDPQKGQETQYF
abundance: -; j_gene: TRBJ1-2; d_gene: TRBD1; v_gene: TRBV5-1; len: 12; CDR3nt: TGCGCCAGCACAGGGGGCGCCTATGGCTACACCTTC; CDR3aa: CASTGGAYGYTF
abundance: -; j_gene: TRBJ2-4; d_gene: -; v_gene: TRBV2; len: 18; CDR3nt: TGTGCCAGCAGTGAAGCGAGGCGGGGGCCGGGGGCCAAAAACATTCAGTACTTC; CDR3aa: CASSEARRGPGAKNIQYF
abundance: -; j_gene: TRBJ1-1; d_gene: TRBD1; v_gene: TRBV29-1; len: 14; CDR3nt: TGCAGCGCCAAAGGGGGAGGGGGCGGCACTGAAGCTTTCTTT; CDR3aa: CSAKGGGGGTEAFF
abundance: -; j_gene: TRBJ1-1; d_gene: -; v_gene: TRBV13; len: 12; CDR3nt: TGTGCCAGCAGCTTACTCCACACTGAAGCTTTCTTT; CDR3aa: CASSLLHTEAFF
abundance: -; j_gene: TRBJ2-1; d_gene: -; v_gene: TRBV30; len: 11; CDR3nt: TGTGCCTGGAGTGTGAAGGCAGAGCAGTTCTTC; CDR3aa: CAWSVKAEQFF
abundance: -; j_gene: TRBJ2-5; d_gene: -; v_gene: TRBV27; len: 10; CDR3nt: TGTGCCAGCGGGGACGGGACCCAGTACTTC; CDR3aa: CASGDGTQYF
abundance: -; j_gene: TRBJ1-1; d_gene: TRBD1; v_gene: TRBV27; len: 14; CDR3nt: TGTGCCAGCAGTTGGGACAGCCTTTACACTGAAGCTTTCTTT; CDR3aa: CASSWDSLYTEAFF
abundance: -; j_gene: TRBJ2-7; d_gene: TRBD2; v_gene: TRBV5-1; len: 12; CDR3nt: TGCGCCAGCAGCTTGGAGCGGGGTGAGCAGTACTTC; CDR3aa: CASSLERGEQYF
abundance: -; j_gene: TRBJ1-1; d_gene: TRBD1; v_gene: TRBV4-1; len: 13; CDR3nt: TGCGCCAGCAGCCACAGGGGGGACACTGAAGCTTTCTTT; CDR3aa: CASSHRGDTEAFF
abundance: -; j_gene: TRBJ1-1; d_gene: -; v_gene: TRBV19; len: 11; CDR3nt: TGTGCCAGTAGCCTGAACACTGAAGCTTTCTTT; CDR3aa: CASSLNTEAFF
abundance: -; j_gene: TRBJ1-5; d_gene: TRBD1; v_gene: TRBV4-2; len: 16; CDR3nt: TGTGCCAGCAGCCAAGATCTGGGACAGGGTTCGAAGCCCCAGCATTTT; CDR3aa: CASSQDLGQGSKPQHF
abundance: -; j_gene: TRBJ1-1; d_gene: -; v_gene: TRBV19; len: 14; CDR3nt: TGTGCCAGTAGTTGGGGGGAGGAGAACACTGAAGCTTTCTTT; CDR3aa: CASSWGEENTEAFF
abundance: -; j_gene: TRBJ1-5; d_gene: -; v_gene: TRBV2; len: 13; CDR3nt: TGTGCCAGCAGTGAAGGATTCAATCAGCCCCAGCATTTT; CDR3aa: CASSEGFNQPQHF
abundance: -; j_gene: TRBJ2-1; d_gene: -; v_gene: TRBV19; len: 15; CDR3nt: TGTGCCAGCAATACCGGCCTGGCCTCCTACAATGAGCAGTTCTTC; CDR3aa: CASNTGLASYNEQFF
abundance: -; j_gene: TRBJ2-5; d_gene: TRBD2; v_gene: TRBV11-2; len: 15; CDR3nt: TGTGCCAGCAGCTTTGAACTAGCGGGACAAGAGACCCAGTACTTC; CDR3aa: CASSFELAGQETQYF
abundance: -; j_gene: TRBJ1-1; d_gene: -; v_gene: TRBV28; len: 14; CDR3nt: TGTGCCAGCAGTTTATGGCGGGGGCACACTGAAGCTTTCTTT; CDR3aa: CASSLWRGHTEAFF
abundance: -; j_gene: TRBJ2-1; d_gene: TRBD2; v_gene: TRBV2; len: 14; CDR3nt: TGTGCCAGCAGTACTAGCGGGAGGGGTAATGAGCAGTTCTTC; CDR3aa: CASSTSGRGNEQFF
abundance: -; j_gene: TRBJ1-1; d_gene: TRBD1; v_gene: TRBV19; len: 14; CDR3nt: TGTGCCAGTAGGGAGGACAGGGAAGGAACTGAAGCTTTCTTT; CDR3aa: CASREDREGTEAFF
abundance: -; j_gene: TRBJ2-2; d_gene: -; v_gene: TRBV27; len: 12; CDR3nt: TGTGCCAGCAGTTTTCTAGCCGGGGAGCTGTTTTTT; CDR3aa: CASSFLAGELFF
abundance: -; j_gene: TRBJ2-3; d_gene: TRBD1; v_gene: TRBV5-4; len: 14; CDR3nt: TGTGCCACCGCCTCAAAACAGGGGGCAGATACGCAGTATTTT; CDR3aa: CATASKQGADTQYF
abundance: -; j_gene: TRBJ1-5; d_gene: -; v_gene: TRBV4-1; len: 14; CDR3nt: TGCGCCAGCAGCCAAGGAATAGGTAATCAGCCCCAGCATTTT; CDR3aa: CASSQGIGNQPQHF
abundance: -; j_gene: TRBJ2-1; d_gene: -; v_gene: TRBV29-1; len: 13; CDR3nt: TGCAGCGTTGCGAGGGTCTCCTACAATGAGCAGTTCTTC; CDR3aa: CSVARVSYNEQFF
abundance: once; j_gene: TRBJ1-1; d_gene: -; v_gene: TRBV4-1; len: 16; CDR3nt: TGCGCCAGCAGCCATTCTTGGGGGACCATGAACACTGAAGCTTTCTTT; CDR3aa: CASSHSWGTMNTEAFF
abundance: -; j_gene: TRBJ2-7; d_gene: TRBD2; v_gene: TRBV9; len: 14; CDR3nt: TGTGCCAGCAGCGTAGCCGGGACTAGTGACGAGCAGTACTTC; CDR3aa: CASSVAGTSDEQYF
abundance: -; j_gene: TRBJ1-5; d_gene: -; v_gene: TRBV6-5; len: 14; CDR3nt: TGTGCCAGCAGCCGACGGGCACAGGGTTGGCCCCAGCATTTT; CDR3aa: CASSRRAQGWPQHF
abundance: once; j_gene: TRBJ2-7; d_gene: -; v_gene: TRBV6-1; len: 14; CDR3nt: TGTGCCACTATCGGACAGCTGGCGATCCACGAGCAGTACTTC; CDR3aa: CATIGQLAIHEQYF
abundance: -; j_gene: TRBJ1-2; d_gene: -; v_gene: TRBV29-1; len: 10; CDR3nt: TGCAGCGTTGGTGGCGGGGGCTACACCTTC; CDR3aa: CSVGGGGYTF
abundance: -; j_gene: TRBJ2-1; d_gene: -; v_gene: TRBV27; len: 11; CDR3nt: TGTGCCAGCAGTGTAAACAATGAGCAGTTCTTC; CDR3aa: CASSVNNEQFF
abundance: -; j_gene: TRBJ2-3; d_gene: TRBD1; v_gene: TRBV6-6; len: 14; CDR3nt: TGTGCCAGCAGCGGACAGGGGGAGACAGATACGCAGTATTTT; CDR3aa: CASSGQGETDTQYF
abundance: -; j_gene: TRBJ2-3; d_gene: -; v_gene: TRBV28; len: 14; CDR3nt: TGTGCCAGCAGTTTTTCTAGCTCCATAGATACGCAGTATTTT; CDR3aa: CASSFSSSIDTQYF
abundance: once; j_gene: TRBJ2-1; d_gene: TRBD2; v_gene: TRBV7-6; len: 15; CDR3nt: TGTGCCAGCAGCTTAGACTTAAGCGGGAGGCCCGAGCAGTTCTTC; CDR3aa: CASSLDLSGRPEQFF
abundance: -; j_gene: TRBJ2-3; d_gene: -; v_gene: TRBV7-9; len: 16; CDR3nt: TGTGCCAGCAGCGACGCCAGGGGGGTTGGCACAGATACGCAGTATTTT; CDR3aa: CASSDARGVGTDTQYF
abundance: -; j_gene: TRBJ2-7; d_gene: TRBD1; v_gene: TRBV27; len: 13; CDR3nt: TGTGCCACCTCTCAGGGGGTGGAATGGGAGCAGTACTTC; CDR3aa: CATSQGVEWEQYF
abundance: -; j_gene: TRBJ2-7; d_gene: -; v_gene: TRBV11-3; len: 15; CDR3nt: TGTGCCAGCAGCTTAGGGAAACGAGGCGCGTACGAGCAGTACTTC; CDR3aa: CASSLGKRGAYEQYF
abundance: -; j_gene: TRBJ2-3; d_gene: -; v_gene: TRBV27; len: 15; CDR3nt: TGTGCCAGCAGTTACGATGGCGATAGCACAGATACGCAGTATTTT; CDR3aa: CASSYDGDSTDTQYF
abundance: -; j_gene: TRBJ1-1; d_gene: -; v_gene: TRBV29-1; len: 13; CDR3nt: TGCAGCGTGTTCTGGGGGGCAAACACTGAAGCTTTCTTT; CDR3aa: CSVFWGANTEAFF
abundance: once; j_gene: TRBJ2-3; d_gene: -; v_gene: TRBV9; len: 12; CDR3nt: TGTGCCAGCAGCGATGGCCCAGATACGCAGTATTTT; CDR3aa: CASSDGPDTQYF
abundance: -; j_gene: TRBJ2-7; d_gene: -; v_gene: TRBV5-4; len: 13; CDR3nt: TGTGCCAGCAGCCCTGGCCAGACCTACGAGCAGTACTTC; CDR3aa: CASSPGQTYEQYF
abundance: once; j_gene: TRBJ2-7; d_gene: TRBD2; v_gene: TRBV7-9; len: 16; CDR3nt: TGTGCCAGCAGCTCAGGACTAGCGGGCTTCTCCTACGAGCAGTACTTC; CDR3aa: CASSSGLAGFSYEQYF
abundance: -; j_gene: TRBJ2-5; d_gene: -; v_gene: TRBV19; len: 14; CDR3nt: TGTGCCAGTAATACGTGGGGGGAGACGGAGACCCAGTACTTC; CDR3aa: CASNTWGETETQYF
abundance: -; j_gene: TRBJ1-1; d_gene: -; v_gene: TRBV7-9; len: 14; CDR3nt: TGTGCCAGCAGCTTAGCTGGATTGTCAGCTGAAGCTTTCTTT; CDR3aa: CASSLAGLSAEAFF
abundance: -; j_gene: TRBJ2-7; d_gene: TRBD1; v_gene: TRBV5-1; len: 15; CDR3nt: TGCGCCAGCAGCTTGGGGGGGACAGGGGTATACGAGCAGTACTTC; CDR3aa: CASSLGGTGVYEQYF
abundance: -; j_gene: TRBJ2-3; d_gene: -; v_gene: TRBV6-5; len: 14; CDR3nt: TGTGCCAGCTTTTCGTCCCTGGGCACAGATACGCAGTATTTT; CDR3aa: CASFSSLGTDTQYF
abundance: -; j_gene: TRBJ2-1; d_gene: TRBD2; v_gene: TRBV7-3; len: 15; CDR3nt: TGTGCCGGAACGCCTGTTAGCGGGAGAATCGATGAGCAGTTCTTC; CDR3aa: CAGTPVSGRIDEQFF
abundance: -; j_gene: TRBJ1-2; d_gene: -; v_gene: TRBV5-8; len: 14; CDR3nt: TGTGCCAGCAGCTTGGCGTTTGCGGGGCCTGGCTACACCTTC; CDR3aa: CASSLAFAGPGYTF
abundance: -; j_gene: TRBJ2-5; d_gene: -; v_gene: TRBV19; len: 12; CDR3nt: TGTGCCAGTAGTACCCGGGAGGAGACCCAGTACTTC; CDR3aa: CASSTREETQYF
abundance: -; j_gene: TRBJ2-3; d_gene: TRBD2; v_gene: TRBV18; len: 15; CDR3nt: TGTGCCAGCCTTGAAGCGGGAGGGCACACAGATACGCAGTATTTT; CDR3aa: CASLEAGGHTDTQYF
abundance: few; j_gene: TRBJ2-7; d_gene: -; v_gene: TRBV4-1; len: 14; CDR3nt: TGCGCCAGCAGCCAAGATCCTGGGGGGAGCGAGCAGTACTTC; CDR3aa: CASSQDPGGSEQYF
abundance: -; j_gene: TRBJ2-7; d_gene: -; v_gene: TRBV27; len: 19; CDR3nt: TGTGCCAGCACCTTAAAGGGGTACAGGGTCTTAAGCCCCCCCTACGAGCAGTACTTC; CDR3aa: CASTLKGYRVLSPPYEQYF
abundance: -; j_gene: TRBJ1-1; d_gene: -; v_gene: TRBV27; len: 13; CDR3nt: TGTGCCAGCGCCCTGGGGATAAACACTGAAGCTTTCTTT; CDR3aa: CASALGINTEAFF
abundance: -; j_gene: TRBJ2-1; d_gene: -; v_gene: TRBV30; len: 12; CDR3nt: TGTGCCTGGAGTCCGGCCTTCAGGGAGCAGTTCTTC; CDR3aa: CAWSPAFREQFF
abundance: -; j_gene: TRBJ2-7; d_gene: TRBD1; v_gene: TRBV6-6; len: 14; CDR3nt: TGTGCCAGCAGTTATTTCGGACAGGGCCACGAGCAGTACTTC; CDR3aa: CASSYFGQGHEQYF
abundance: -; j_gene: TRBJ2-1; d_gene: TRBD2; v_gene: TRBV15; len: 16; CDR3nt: TGTGCCACCAGCAGACCCACGGGACTAGCGGGAGTTGAGCAGTTCTTC; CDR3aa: CATSRPTGLAGVEQFF